These 7 T cell receptor beta chains were sequenced from one sample in a study of T cell responses to AZD1222 COVID-19 vaccine. The method was immunoSEQ multiplex PCR; TCRdb's version includes in-frame clones alone and lacks a portion of them. The sample shows about 100,000 clones, about 86% of them seen only once. Specimen: peripheral blood, collected on day 0 of AZD1222 vaccination. The receptors come from an adult in good health.

The V and J genes are TRBV5-1 and TRBJ2-1; TRBD2 agrees at 14 bases. Trimming at V came to 4 bases and at J to 6 bases, leaving 6 bases not matched to a gene. In germline, CDR1 is SGHRS, CDR2 YFSETQ. This CDR3 has 16 amino acids. Here the CDR3 DNA reads TGCGCCAGCAGCCTGGCTGGGACTAGCGGGAGCAATGAGCAGTTCTTC. Its protein product is CASSLAGTSGSNEQFF.

This clone appeared a single time. This chain links TRBV9 with TRBJ2-5; no clear D gene. This CDR3 has 13 residues. V lost 3 bases and J lost 5, with 11 bases in between. Germline V gene data show CDR1 as SGDLS and CDR2 as YYNGEE. CDR3 in amino acids: CASSGSFRETQYF. The CDR3 DNA reads as TGTGCCAGCAGCGGCTCTTTTAGGGAGACCCAGTACTTC.

Concerning this clone itself: One end of the junction does not line up with germline, which may come from a read error. The chain joins TRBV28 to TRBJ1-1; no clear D. The CDR3 is made up of 12 amino acids. Germline CDR1 is MDHEN and CDR2 is SYDVKM. CDR3 nucleotide sequence: TGTGCCAGCAGTTTGATAGGCTCCGTTATGGCCTTT. The encoded protein is CASSLIGSVMAF.

V gene TRBV12-5 combines with J gene TRBJ1-2; D not resolved. V was cut by 2 bases and J by 8 bases, with 21 bases left in between. CDR1 is LGHNT, CDR2 FRNRAP, per germline. This CDR3 is 16 amino acids long. CDR3 loop: CASGLTPVKEPEGYTF. The CDR3 nucleotides are TGTGCTAGTGGTTTGACCCCCGTAAAGGAGCCTGAGGGCTACACCTTC.

This chain links TRBV7-2 with TRBJ1-4, with TRBD1 matching over 10 bases. Germline V gene sequence: CDR1 SGHTA, CDR2 FQGNSA. J gave up 7 bases and V 1 base, and 6 bases lay outside the gene matches. The CDR3 loop spans 16 amino acids. The CDR3 is CASSLGVGTGVEKLFF. In nucleotides, the CDR3 is TGTGCCAGCAGCTTAGGGGTCGGGACAGGGGTTGAAAAACTGTTTTTT. Using reference TRBV7-2 and TRBJ1-4 for the parts outside the CDR3, the full variable domain is GAGVSQSPSNKVTEKGKDVELRCDPISGHTALYWYRQSLGQGLEFLIYFQGNSAPDKSGLPSDRFSAERTGGSVSTLTIQRTQQEDSAVYLCASSLGVGTGVEKLFFGSGTQLSVL.

In this sample, this clone turned up once. The V and J genes are TRBV7-9 and TRBJ2-1; 14 nucleotides agree with TRBD2. The CDR3 is 16 amino acids. The V and J ends lost 5 bases and 8 bases, in that order; junction bases with no gene match: 8. The germline V gene encodes CDR1 SEHNR and CDR2 FQNEAQ (reference sequence). The CDR3 DNA reads as TGTGCCAGCAGCGTGGGACTAGCGGGAGTGGGGGATGAGCAGTTCTTC. This translates into CASSVGLAGVGDEQFF.

V and J are TRBV7-9 and TRBJ1-2; D remains ambiguous. V lost 1 base, J lost 7 bases, and 7 bases lay in between. The germline gives CDR1 SEHNR, CDR2 FQNEAQ (reference sequence). The CDR3 has 12 residues. CDR3 amino acids: CASSLDSPGYTF. In DNA, the CDR3 is TGTGCCAGCAGCTTAGACAGTCCTGGCTACACCTTC.